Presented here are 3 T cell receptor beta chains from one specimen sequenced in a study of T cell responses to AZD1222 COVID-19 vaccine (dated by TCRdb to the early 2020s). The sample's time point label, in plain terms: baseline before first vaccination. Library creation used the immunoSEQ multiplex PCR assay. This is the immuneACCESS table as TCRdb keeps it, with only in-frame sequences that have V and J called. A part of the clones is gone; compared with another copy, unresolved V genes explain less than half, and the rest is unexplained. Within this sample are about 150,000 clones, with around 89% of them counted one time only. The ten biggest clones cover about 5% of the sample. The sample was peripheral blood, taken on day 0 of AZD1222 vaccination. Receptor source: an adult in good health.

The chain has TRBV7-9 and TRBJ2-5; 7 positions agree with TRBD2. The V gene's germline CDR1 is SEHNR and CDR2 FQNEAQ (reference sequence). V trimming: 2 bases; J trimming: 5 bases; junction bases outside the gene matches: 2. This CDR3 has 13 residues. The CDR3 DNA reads TGTGCCAGCAGCTTACAGCGGGGTGAGACCCAGTACTTC. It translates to CASSLQRGETQYF.

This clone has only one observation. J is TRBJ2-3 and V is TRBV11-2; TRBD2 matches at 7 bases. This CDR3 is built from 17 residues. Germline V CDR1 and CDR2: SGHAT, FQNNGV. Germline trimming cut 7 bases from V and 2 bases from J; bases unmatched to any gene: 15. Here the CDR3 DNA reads TGTGCCAGCAATCCGGGGGGAGGACCCAAATACACAGATACGCAGTATTTT. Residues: CASNPGGGPKYTDTQYF. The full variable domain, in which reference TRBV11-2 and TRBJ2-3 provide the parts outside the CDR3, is EAGVAQSPRYKIIEKRQSVAFWCNPISGHATLYWYQQILGQGPKLLIQFQNNGVVDDSQLPKDRFSAERLKGVDSTLKIQPAKLEDSAVYLCASNPGGGPKYTDTQYFGPGTRLTVL.

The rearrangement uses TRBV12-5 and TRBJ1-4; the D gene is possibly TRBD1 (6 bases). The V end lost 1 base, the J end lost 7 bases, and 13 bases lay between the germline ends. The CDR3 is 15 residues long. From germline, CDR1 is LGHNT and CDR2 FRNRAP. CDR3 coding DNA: TGTGCTAGTGGTTTGGGGAACAGGGAGGGTGAAAAACTGTTTTTT. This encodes CASGLGNREGEKLFF.